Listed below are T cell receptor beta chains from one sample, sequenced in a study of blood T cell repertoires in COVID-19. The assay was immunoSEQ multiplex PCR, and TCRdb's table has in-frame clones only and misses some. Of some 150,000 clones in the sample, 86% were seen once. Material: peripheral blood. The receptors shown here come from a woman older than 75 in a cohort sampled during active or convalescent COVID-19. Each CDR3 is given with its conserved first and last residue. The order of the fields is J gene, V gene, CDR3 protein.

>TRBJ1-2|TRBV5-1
CASSSKGTENYGYTF
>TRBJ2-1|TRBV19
CASSSRDSLSNEQFF
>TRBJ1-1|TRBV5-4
CASSVRGQGRAEAFF
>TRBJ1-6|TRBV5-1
CASSLPGDNNSPLHF
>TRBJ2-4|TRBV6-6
CASSRTGMENIQYF
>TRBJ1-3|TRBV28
CASSLGTMGGNTIYF
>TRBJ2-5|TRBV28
CASSHSLQARRNWTQYF
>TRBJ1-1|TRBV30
CAWTSPGGAHRAFF
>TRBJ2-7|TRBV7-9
CASSFRDSSYEQYF
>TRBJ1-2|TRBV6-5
CASSRTGLGYTF
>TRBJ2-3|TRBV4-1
CASSQETGLVTDTQYF
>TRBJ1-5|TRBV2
CASRSSRGDQPQHF
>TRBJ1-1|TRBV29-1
CSVVDRAKNTEAFF
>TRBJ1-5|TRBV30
CAWSSIGGGNQPQHF
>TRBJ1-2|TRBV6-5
CASRRGGEVYGYTF
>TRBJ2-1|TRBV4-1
CASSQDKLAGGRAQEQFF
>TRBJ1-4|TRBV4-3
CASSQDVGPANEKLFF
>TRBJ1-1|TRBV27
CASSLYAGYLEAFF